The sequence of this T cell receptor beta chain was determined in a study of T cell changes during pregnancy in multiple sclerosis. Clones were sequenced by immunoSEQ multiplex PCR, and TCRdb holds only the in-frame ones, with some missing. The table includes around 63,000 clones, around 91% detected once. Germline CDR1 SNHLY, CDR2 FYNNEI. Trimming removed 7 bases at V and 4 bases at J, with 15 bases between. The CDR3 contains 14 residues. The table lists this clone with a count of one. The chain joins TRBV2 to TRBJ2-3, with a tentative D call TRBD2 (7 bases). Sequencing was performed on peripheral blood, taken after pregnancy. This TCR came from a female donor in good health, enrolled as a control in a pregnancy study. The CDR3 protein is CASKLGGGADTQYF. The CDR3 nucleotides read TGTGCCAGCAAATTGGGCGGGGGCGCAGATACGCAGTATTTT.